What follows is one TCR beta chain and its context. The record originates from a study of blood T cell repertoires in COVID-19. Overall study: Sites across the United States, Italy and Spain contributed samples from acute and convalescent COVID-19. From T cells, B-cell-depleted T cells, or PBMCs came the material, which was cDNA or gDNA.

The CDR3 extends over 18 amino acids. The germline gives CDR1 SGHNT, CDR2 YENEEA. The junction had 12 bases not matched to a gene; V was cut back by 0 bases and J by 6 bases. Profiled with immunoSEQ multiplex PCR; TCRdb holds only in-frame clones, not every one. This sample has about 44,000 clones, with 75% to 90% found just once. Sequencing was performed on peripheral blood. This TCR was sampled from a woman older than 75 in a cohort sampled during active or convalescent COVID-19. This sequence joins TRBV11-3 and TRBJ2-3; 10 positions match TRBD2. Written as DNA, the CDR3 is TGTGCCAGCAGCTTAGAAGGGCGAGCGGGAGGGCCTGGGGATACGCAGTATTTT. It codes for CASSLEGRAGGPGDTQYF.